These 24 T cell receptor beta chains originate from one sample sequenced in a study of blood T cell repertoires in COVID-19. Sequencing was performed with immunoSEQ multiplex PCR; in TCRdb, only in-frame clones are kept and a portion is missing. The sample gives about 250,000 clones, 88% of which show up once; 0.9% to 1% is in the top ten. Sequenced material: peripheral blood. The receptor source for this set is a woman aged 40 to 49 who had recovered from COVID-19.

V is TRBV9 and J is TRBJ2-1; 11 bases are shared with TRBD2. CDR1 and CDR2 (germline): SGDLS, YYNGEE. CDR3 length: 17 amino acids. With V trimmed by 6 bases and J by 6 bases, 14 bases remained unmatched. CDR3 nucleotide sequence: TGTGCCAGCACCCCCGGGCTAGCGGGAGGCCCGGGCAATGAGCAGTTCTTC. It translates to CASTPGLAGGPGNEQFF.

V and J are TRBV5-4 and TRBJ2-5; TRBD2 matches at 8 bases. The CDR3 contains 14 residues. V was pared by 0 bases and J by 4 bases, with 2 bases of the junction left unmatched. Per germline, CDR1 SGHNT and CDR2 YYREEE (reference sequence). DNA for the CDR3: TGTGCCAGCAGCTTGGCCGGGGGGGCAGAGACCCAGTACTTC. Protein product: CASSLAGGAETQYF.

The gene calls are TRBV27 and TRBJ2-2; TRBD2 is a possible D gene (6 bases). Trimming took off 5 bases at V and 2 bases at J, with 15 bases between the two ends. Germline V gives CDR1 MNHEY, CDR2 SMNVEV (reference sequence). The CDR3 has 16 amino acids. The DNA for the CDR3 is TGTGCCAGCAGTCGGCTGGGGAGGCTAAACACCGGGGAGCTGTTTTTT. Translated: CASSRLGRLNTGELFF.

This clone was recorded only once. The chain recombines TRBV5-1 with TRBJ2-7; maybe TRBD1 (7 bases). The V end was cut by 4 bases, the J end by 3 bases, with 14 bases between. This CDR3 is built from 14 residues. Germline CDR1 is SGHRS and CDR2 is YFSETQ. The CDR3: CASSGGTAIYEQYF. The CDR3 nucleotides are TGCGCCAGCAGCGGGGGGACAGCAATCTACGAGCAGTACTTC. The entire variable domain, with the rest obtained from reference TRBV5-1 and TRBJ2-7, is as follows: KAGVTQTPRYLIKTRGQQVTLSCSPISGHRSVSWYQQTPGQGLQFLFEYFSETQRNKGNFPGRFSGRQFSNSRSEMNVSTLELGDSALYLCASSGGTAIYEQYFGPGTRLTVT.

As DNA, the CDR3 is TGTGCCAGCAGCCCATGGGCTAGCGGGAGGGCGACCTACGAGCAGTACTTC. It yields the protein CASSPWASGRATYEQYF. This chain links TRBV7-6 with TRBJ2-7; TRBD2 aligns across 12 bases. CDR3 length: 17 amino acids. Germline-derived CDR1 and CDR2 are SGHVS and FNYEAQ. V gave up 5 bases and J gave up 2 bases; unmatched junction bases: 10.

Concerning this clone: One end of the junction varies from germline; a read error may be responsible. CDR3 DNA: TGTGCTAGCAGCCATACGCGGGGCAATGAGCAGTTCTTC. Its translation is CASSHTRGNEQFF. The chain links TRBV7-7 to TRBJ2-1, with D perhaps TRBD2 (6 bases). The V gene's germline CDR1 is SSHAT and CDR2 FNYEAQ (reference sequence). The CDR3 length is 13 residues.

The DNA of the CDR3 is TGTGCCAGCAGCCGGGGACTAGCGGGAGGTGGCGAGCAGTACTTC. It codes for CASSRGLAGGGEQYF. The J gene is TRBJ2-7, the V gene TRBV4-2; TRBD2 agrees at 15 bases. Germline V gene lookup returns CDR1 LGHNA and CDR2 YNFKEQ. The CDR3 consists of 15 residues. Losses at the gene ends were 4 bases for V and 6 bases for J; bases not matched to a gene: 4.

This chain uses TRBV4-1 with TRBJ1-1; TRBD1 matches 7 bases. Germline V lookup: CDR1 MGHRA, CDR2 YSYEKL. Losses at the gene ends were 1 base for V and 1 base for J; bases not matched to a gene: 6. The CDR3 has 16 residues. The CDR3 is CASSQARDSQNTEAFF. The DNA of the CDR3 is TGCGCCAGCAGCCAAGCGCGGGACAGCCAGAACACTGAAGCTTTCTTT.

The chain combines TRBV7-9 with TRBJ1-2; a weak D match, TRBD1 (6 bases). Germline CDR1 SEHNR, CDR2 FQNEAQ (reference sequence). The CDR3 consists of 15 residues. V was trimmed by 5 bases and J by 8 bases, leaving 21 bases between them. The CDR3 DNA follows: TGTGCCAGCAGCCAGCATAACAGGGTTGGTGCCGGCTACACCTTC. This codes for CASSQHNRVGAGYTF. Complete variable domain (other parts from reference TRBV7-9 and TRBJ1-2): DTGVSQNPRHKITKRGQNVTFRCDPISEHNRLYWYRQTLGQGPEFLTYFQNEAQLEKSRLLSDRFSAERPKGSFSTLEIQRTEQGDSAMYLCASSQHNRVGAGYTFGSGTRLTVV.

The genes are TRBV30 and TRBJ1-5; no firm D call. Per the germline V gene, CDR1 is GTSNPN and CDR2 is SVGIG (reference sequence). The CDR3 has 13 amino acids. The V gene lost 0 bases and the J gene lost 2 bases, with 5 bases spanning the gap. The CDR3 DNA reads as TGTGCCTGGAGTGTCTATGGCAATCAGCCCCAGCATTTT. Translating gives CAWSVYGNQPQHF.

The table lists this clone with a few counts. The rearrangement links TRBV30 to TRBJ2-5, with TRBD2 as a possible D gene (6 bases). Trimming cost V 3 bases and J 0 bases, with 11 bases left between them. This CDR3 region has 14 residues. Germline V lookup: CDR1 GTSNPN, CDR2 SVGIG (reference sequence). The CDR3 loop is CAWSKGTDQETQYF. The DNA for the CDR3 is TGTGCCTGGAGCAAGGGGACTGACCAAGAGACCCAGTACTTC.

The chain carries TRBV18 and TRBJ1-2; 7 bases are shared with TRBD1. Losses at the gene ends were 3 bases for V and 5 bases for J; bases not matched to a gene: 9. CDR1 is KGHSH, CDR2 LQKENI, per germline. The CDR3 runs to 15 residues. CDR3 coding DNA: TGTGCCAGCTCACCCCAACAGGGGCCGGGGTATGGCTACACCTTC. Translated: CASSPQQGPGYGYTF.

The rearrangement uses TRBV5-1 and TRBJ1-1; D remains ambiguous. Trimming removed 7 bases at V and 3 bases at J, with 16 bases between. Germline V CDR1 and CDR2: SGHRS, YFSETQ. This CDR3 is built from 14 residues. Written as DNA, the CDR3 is TGCGCCAGCTCACCCCGGGGTAAGGACACTGAAGCTTTCTTT. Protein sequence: CASSPRGKDTEAFF.

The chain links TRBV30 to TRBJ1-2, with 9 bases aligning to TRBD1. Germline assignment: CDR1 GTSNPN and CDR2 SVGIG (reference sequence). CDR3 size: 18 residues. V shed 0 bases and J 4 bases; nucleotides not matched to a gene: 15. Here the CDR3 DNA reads TGTGCCTGGAGTGTACCCCCGGGACAGGGAAGCCACCCCTATGGCTACACCTTC. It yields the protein CAWSVPPGQGSHPYGYTF. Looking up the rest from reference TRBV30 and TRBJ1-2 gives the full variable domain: SQTIHQWPATLVQPVGSPLSLECTVEGTSNPNLYWYRQAAGRGLQLLFYSVGIGQISSEVPQNLSASRPQDRQFILSSKKLLLSDSGFYLCAWSVPPGQGSHPYGYTFGSGTRLTVV.

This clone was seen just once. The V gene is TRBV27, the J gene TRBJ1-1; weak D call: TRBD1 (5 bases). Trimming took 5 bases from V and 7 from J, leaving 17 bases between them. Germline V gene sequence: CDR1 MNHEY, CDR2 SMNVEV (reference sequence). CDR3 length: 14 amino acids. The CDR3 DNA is TGTGCCAGCAGTGGGGGGTGGTGGCTCGGTGAAGCTTTCTTT. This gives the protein CASSGGWWLGEAFF.

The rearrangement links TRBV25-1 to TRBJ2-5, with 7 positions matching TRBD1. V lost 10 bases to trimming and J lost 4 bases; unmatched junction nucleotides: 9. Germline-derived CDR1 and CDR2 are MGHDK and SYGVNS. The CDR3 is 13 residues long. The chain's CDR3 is CATGARQGETQYF. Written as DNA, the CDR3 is TGTGCCACCGGGGCCCGACAGGGAGAGACCCAGTACTTC.

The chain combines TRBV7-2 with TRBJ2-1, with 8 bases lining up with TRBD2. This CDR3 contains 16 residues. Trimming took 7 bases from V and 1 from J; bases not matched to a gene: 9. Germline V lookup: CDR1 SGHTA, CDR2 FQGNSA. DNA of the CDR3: TGTGCCAGCACCCCCCAGCGGGGGCCGTCCTACAATGAGCAGTTCTTC. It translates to CASTPQRGPSYNEQFF.

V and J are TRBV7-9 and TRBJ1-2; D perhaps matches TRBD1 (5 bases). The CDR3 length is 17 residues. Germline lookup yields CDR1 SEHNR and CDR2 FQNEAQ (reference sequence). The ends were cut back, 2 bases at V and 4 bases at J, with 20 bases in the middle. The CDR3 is CASSLWRTGTGGYGYTF. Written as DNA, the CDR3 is TGTGCCAGCAGCTTATGGCGGACGGGGACGGGGGGCTATGGCTACACCTTC.

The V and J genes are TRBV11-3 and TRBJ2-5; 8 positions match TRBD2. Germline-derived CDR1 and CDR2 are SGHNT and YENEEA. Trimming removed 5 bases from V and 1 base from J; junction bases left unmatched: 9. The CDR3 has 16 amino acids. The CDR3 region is CASSQERESLQETQYF. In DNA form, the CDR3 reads TGTGCCAGCAGCCAAGAGCGGGAGAGCCTCCAAGAGACCCAGTACTTC.

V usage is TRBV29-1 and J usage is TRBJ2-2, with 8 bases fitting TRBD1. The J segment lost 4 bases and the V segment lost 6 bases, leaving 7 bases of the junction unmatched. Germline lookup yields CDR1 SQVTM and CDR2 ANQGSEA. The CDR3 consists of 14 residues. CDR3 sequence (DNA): TGCAGCGTCACGGGACAGGCCCGCACCGGGGAGCTGTTTTTT. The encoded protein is CSVTGQARTGELFF.

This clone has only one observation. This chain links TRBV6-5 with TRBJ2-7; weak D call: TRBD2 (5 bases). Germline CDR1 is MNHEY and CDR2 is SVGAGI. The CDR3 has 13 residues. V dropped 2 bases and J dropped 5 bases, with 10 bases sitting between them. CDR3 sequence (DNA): TGTGCCAGCAGTTACCTTCCGGGGAACGAGCAGTACGTC. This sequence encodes CASSYLPGNEQYV.

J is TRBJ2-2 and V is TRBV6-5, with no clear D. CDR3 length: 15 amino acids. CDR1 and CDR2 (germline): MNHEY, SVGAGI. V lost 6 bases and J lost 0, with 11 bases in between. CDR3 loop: CASSPTGANTGELFF. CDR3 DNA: TGTGCCAGCAGCCCCACCGGAGCGAACACCGGGGAGCTGTTTTTT.

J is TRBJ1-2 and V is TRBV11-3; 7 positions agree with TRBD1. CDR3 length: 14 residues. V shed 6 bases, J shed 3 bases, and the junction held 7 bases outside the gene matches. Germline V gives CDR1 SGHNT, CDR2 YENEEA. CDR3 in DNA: TGTGCCAGCAGTCTCCACAGGGGTGACTATGGCTACACCTTC. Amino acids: CASSLHRGDYGYTF.

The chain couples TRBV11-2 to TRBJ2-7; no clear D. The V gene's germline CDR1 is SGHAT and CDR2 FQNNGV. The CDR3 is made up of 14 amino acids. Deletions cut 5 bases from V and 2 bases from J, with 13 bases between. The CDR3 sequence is CASSMLGRPYEQYF. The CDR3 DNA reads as TGTGCCAGCAGCATGTTGGGCAGACCCTACGAGCAGTACTTC.